One TCR beta chain is described in this entry. Its specificity is not known. This sample is drawn from a study of T cell responses to AZD1222 COVID-19 vaccine. Both about-4-week and about-12-week second-dose recipients were combined. Overall study results and limits: Repertoire sampling happened only post peak T cell response. Only 5 or 6 people who got AZD1222 tested seropositive at baseline. Females outnumbered males among donors, who were mostly white British; clonal diversity was possibly underestimated.

The CDR3 is 14 amino acids. With 3 bases removed from V and 0 bases from J, the gap between germline ends came to 9 bases. CDR1 and CDR2 (germline): SGHNT, YYREEE (reference sequence). TCRdb's copy holds only in-frame clones and misses some; the assay was immunoSEQ multiplex PCR. This table has tens of thousands of clones, approximately 90% appearing once. The sequence was collected from an adult who received the AZD1222 COVID-19 vaccine. The sample consisted of peripheral blood, taken 28 days after the second AZD1222 dose. The V call is TRBV5-4, the J call TRBJ1-1, with D possibly TRBD1 on 5 matching bases. The CDR3 DNA sequence: TGTGCCAGCAGCTGGGGACCGGTGAACACTGAAGCTTTCTTT. Amino acids: CASSWGPVNTEAFF.